The 20 T cell receptor beta chains below all came from one sample that was sequenced in a study of T cell responses to AZD1222 COVID-19 vaccine. Assay: immunoSEQ multiplex PCR; the TCRdb copy retains only in-frame clones and omits some. Found here are under 150,000 clones, under 95% of them singletons; the top ten hold less than 3.5%. This material consisted of peripheral blood, taken on day 0 of MenACWY control vaccination. Receptors originate from an adult in good health.

The rearrangement uses TRBV6-1 and TRBJ1-2; D remains unclear. CDR1 and CDR2 (germline): MNHNS, SASEGT. Trimming removed 1 base at V and 7 bases at J, with 10 bases between. The CDR3 has 13 residues. CDR3 sequence reads: CASSEGRKGGYTF. Written as DNA, the CDR3 is TGTGCCAGCAGTGAAGGCCGTAAGGGTGGCTACACCTTC.

The chain links TRBV7-6 to TRBJ2-6; no reliable D call. Germline CDR1 is SGHVS and CDR2 is FNYEAQ. The CDR3 is 17 amino acids. Trimming cost V 1 base and J 4 bases, with 14 bases left between them. CDR3 loop: CASSLGHYARGANVLTF. The CDR3 DNA reads TGTGCCAGCAGCTTAGGACATTACGCGCGGGGGGCCAACGTCCTGACTTTC.

This chain links TRBV7-9 with TRBJ1-2; 11 bases are a match to TRBD1. Germline assignment: CDR1 SEHNR and CDR2 FQNEAQ (reference sequence). V lost 1 base and J lost 4; bases outside the gene matches: 8. This CDR3 has 17 amino acids. Here the CDR3 reads CASSLGGQGAVSYGYTF. The CDR3 coding sequence is TGTGCCAGCAGCTTAGGAGGACAGGGGGCCGTAAGCTATGGCTACACCTTC.

This chain links TRBV9 with TRBJ2-7; tentatively, D is TRBD1 (7 bases). Trimming took 0 bases from V and 1 from J, leaving 11 bases between them. The germline CDR1 and CDR2 sequences are SGDLS and YYNGEE. The CDR3 spans 15 residues. In nucleotides, the CDR3 is TGTGCCAGCAGCGTAGGGGCAGGGGGGTCCTACGAGCAGTACTTC. Its protein product is CASSVGAGGSYEQYF. Drawing the rest from reference TRBV9 and TRBJ2-7, the complete variable domain is DSGVTQTPKHLITATGQRVTLRCSPRSGDLSVYWYQQSLDQGLQFLIQYYNGEERAKGNILERFSAQQFPDLHSELNLSSLELGDSALYFCASSVGAGGSYEQYFGPGTRLTVT.

The chain has TRBV6-2 or TRBV6-3 and TRBJ2-1; the D is unclear. Trimming removed 6 bases from V and 3 bases from J, with 6 bases in between. CDR1 is MNHEY, CDR2 SVGEGT, per germline. The CDR3 spans 12 residues. The CDR3 reads CASSTVYNEQFF. DNA for the CDR3: TGTGCCAGCAGCACCGTCTACAATGAGCAGTTCTTC.

The V gene is TRBV12-3 or TRBV12-4, the J gene TRBJ2-5; no reliable D call. This CDR3 comprises 13 residues. Trimming shortened V by 2 bases and J by 5 bases, and 9 bases separated the two germline ends. The CDR3 protein is CASSLSGVETQYF. The CDR3 DNA is TGTGCCAGCAGTTTATCAGGTGTGGAGACCCAGTACTTC.

The chain combines TRBV5-1 with TRBJ2-2; 8 bases are shared with TRBD2. After removal of 4 bases from V and 5 bases from J, the junction contained 10 bases not matched to a gene. Germline CDR1 SGHRS, CDR2 YFSETQ. The CDR3 is made up of 16 amino acids. The CDR3 reads CASSGTSGRGTGELFF. DNA for the CDR3: TGCGCCAGCAGCGGAACTAGCGGTAGGGGGACCGGGGAGCTGTTTTTT.

This rearrangement joins TRBV10-3 to TRBJ2-7, with D maybe TRBD1 (5 bases). Germline V gene sequence: CDR1 ENHRY, CDR2 SYGVKD. V lost 2 bases and J lost 0, with 11 bases in between. The CDR3 totals 15 residues. CDR3 sequence (DNA): TGTGCCATCAGTGAGCGACAGAAGAGCTCCTACGAGCAGTACTTC. This sequence encodes CAISERQKSSYEQYF.

This chain links TRBV7-9 with TRBJ2-3; no reliable D call. Trimming cost V 3 bases and J 2 bases, with 9 bases left between them. Germline CDR1 and CDR2: SEHNR and FQNEAQ (reference sequence). CDR3 length: 14 residues. The CDR3, as DNA: TGTGCCAGCAGCTTGGATCGGTCCACAGATACGCAGTATTTT. It is translated as CASSLDRSTDTQYF.

The J gene is TRBJ1-1, the V gene TRBV3-1 (or the pseudogene TRBV3-2); a weak D match, TRBD1 (6 bases). V lost 1 base to trimming and J lost 4 bases, with 13 bases between them. The CDR3 sequence is 15 residues long. Germline V gene data show CDR1 as LGHDT and CDR2 as YNNKEL (reference sequence). CDR3 residues: CASSQAGGAGTEAFF. The CDR3 DNA follows: TGTGCCAGCAGCCAAGCGGGGGGCGCGGGCACTGAAGCTTTCTTT.

The chain is built from TRBV3-1 (or the pseudogene TRBV3-2) and TRBJ1-5; 7 nucleotides line up with TRBD1. This CDR3 comprises 17 residues. After removal of 3 bases from V and 0 bases from J, the junction contained 8 bases not matched to a gene. Germline-derived CDR1 and CDR2 are LGHDT and YNNKEL (reference sequence). The CDR3 is CASSQQGGRISNQPQHF. For the CDR3, the DNA is TGTGCCAGCAGCCAGCAAGGGGGCCGGATTAGCAATCAGCCCCAGCATTTT.

The gene calls are TRBV6-5 and TRBJ2-3, with D unclear. The germline V gene has CDR1 MNHEY and CDR2 SVGAGI. V lost 2 bases, J lost 8 bases, and 11 bases lay in between. The length of the CDR3 is 13 residues. The CDR3 reads CASSYSGSGTQYF. CDR3 bases: TGTGCCAGCAGTTACAGTGGGTCGGGTACGCAGTATTTT.

This clone appeared a single time. The chain links TRBV7-3 to TRBJ2-1, with TRBD1 matching 8 bases. V gave up 5 bases and J gave up 6 bases; unmatched junction bases: 3. The CDR3 is 13 amino acids. Germline V CDR1 and CDR2: SGHTA, FQGTGA. CDR3 sequence (DNA): TGTGCCAGCAGCCTACAGGGGGTCAATGAGCAGTTCTTC. Translation gives CASSLQGVNEQFF.

The chain couples TRBV19 to TRBJ1-5; D is ambiguous. CDR1 and CDR2 from the germline V gene are LNHDA and SQIVND (reference sequence). Trimming cost V 0 bases and J 2 bases, with 8 bases left between them. This CDR3 contains 15 residues. The CDR3: CASSIEGGGNQPQHF. The CDR3 coding sequence is TGTGCCAGTAGTATAGAAGGAGGTGGCAATCAGCCCCAGCATTTT. Based on the CDR3 plus reference TRBV19 and TRBJ1-5, the full variable domain is DGGITQSPKYLFRKEGQNVTLSCEQNLNHDAMYWYRQDPGQGLRLIYYSQIVNDFQKGDIAEGYSVSREKKESFPLTVTSAQKNPTAFYLCASSIEGGGNQPQHFGDGTRLSIL.

The chain employs TRBV5-4 and TRBJ1-1; 8 bases match TRBD1. Trimming cost V 4 bases and J 11 bases; bases outside gene matches: 7. The germline CDR1 and CDR2 sequences are SGHNT and YYREEE (reference sequence). The CDR3 totals 12 residues. DNA for the CDR3: TGTGCCAGCAGCCGGGACAGGAGAAGCGCTTTCTTT. As protein: CASSRDRRSAFF.

The V call is TRBV30, the J call TRBJ1-2, with 7 positions matching TRBD1. With V trimmed by 3 bases and J by 5 bases, 6 bases remained unmatched. Germline CDR1 and CDR2: GTSNPN and SVGIG (reference sequence). The CDR3 loop spans 13 amino acids. CDR3 amino acids: CAWSRGALYGYTF. The CDR3 DNA follows: TGTGCCTGGAGCAGGGGGGCGTTGTATGGCTACACCTTC.

The genes are TRBV7-3 and TRBJ2-5; D could derive from TRBD1 or TRBD2 (5 bases each). Trimming pared 5 bases from V and 5 bases from J, leaving 21 bases between. This CDR3 spans 16 amino acids. Germline V gives CDR1 SGHTA, CDR2 FQGTGA. CDR3 loop: CASSPKGRDLGETQYF. The CDR3 DNA reads TGTGCCAGCAGCCCCAAGGGCCGGGACCTTGGGGAGACCCAGTACTTC.

V is TRBV27 and J is TRBJ2-2; 7 bases are shared with TRBD2. From germline, CDR1 is MNHEY and CDR2 SMNVEV (reference sequence). The CDR3 has 15 residues. With V trimmed by 5 bases and J by 5 bases, 8 bases remained unmatched. The CDR3 DNA reads as TGTGCCAGCAGTCGTTGGGGGGGAGGAACCGGGGAGCTGTTTTTT. This sequence encodes CASSRWGGGTGELFF.

This clone was counted a single time. The CDR3 spells CASSAGWDRGLSQPQHF. The DNA of the CDR3 is TGTGCCAGCAGTGCCGGGTGGGACAGGGGCCTGTCTCAGCCCCAGCATTTT. The chain combines TRBV6-1 with TRBJ1-5; 10 bases match TRBD1. CDR1 and CDR2 (germline): MNHNS, SASEGT. CDR3 length: 17 residues. V lost 4 bases to trimming and J lost 6 bases; unmatched junction nucleotides: 12.

The chain couples TRBV5-1 to TRBJ1-6; D is perhaps TRBD1 (5 bases). The CDR3 totals 15 residues. CDR1 and CDR2 (germline): SGHRS, YFSETQ. The V and J ends lost 4 bases and 7 bases respectively, with 15 bases between them. CDR3 residues: CASSVTEDGNSPLHF. The CDR3 DNA reads as TGCGCCAGCAGCGTGACAGAGGACGGAAATTCACCCCTCCACTTT.